This record looks at one T cell receptor beta chain sequence and its context. The record originates from a study of control samples from healthy donors and cancer patients. Generated by immunoSEQ multiplex PCR, the TCRdb table keeps only in-frame clones and is missing some. The table lists about 180,000 clones, just over 90% of them singletons. The receptor comes from a man younger than 40 in good health. The specimen was blood.

The CDR3, as DNA: TGTGCCAGCAGTGAATATCAGGGGCGTGGGCAGTACTTC. Protein sequence: CASSEYQGRGQYF. J is TRBJ2-7 and V is TRBV6-1; D may be TRBD1 (6 bases). Germline CDR1 and CDR2: MNHNS and SASEGT. CDR3 size: 13 residues. V lost 2 bases and J 9 bases, leaving 14 bases between the germline ends.